Listed below are T cell receptor beta chains from one sample, sequenced in a study of blood T cell repertoires in COVID-19. Clones were sequenced by immunoSEQ multiplex PCR, and TCRdb holds only the in-frame ones, with some missing. The sample yields 50,000 to 70,000 clones, roughly nine tenths seen once. Material for sequencing was peripheral blood. Every receptor here comes from a woman in her sixties or seventies with active COVID-19. Both conserved end residues are part of each CDR3. The D gene is left open where the match is weak. Clone size, where shown, is once, few, many, or a class for clones that have expanded.

D	J	size	V	DNA	CDR3
-	TRBJ2-7	-	TRBV10-3	TGTGCCATCAGTGAGTCGGACAGTTCCGAGCAGTACTTC	CAISESDSSEQYF
TRBD2	TRBJ2-1	-	TRBV10-1	TGCGCCAGCAGTGCCCCGGGACTAGCGCCGGGGGATAATGAGCAGTTCTTC	CASSAPGLAPGDNEQFF
-	TRBJ2-5	-	TRBV27	TGTGCCAGCAGTTCGACACGACCCGTGTCCAAGACCCAGTACTTC	CASSSTRPVSKTQYF
-	TRBJ1-4	-	TRBV18	TGTGCCAGCTCACCTATCCCCGCAACTAATGAAAAACTGTTTTTT	CASSPIPATNEKLFF
TRBD1	TRBJ1-1	-	TRBV18	TGTGCCAGCTCACCAAACAGGGGGGCTGAAGCTTTCTTT	CASSPNRGAEAFF
TRBD1	TRBJ1-2	-	TRBV14	TGTGCCAGCAGCCAAGTCGTTTCAGGGGGCTATGGCTACACCTTC	CASSQVVSGGYGYTF
TRBD1	TRBJ2-1	-	TRBV5-4	TGTGCCAGCAGCGCCTCCCGGGACAGGGGTCCTAATGAGCAGTTCTTC	CASSASRDRGPNEQFF
TRBD1	TRBJ1-1	-	TRBV9	TGTGCCAGCAGCTCCCGGACAGGGTTGGGCACTGAAGCTTTCTTT	CASSSRTGLGTEAFF
-	TRBJ2-3	-	TRBV11-3	TGTGCCAGCAGCTTAGATTTCGGGAGTGTAAATACGCAGTATTTT	CASSLDFGSVNTQYF
TRBD1	TRBJ2-1	-	TRBV19	TGTGCCAGTAGTACTACCCACAGGGGTGAGCAGTTCTTC	CASSTTHRGEQFF
TRBD2	TRBJ2-2	-	TRBV9	TGTGCCAGCAGCGAGGGACTAATGGGCCACACCGGGGAGCTGTTTTTT	CASSEGLMGHTGELFF
TRBD1	TRBJ1-2	-	TRBV30	TGTGCCTGGAGCGTCCCCGGGACAGGGGGCGGCTATGGCTACACCTTC	CAWSVPGTGGGYGYTF
TRBD1	TRBJ2-7	-	TRBV19	TGTGCCAGTAGAAAGGACAGGACCATCCGTCACGAGCAGTACTTC	CASRKDRTIRHEQYF
-	TRBJ1-2	-	TRBV6-5	TGTGCCAGCCCTTACCCGGGACAAATGTATGGCTACACCTTC	CASPYPGQMYGYTF
-	TRBJ1-3	-	TRBV6-5	TGTGCCAGCAGTCGACACGACAACTCTGGAAACACCATATATTTT	CASSRHDNSGNTIYF
TRBD1	TRBJ2-7	-	TRBV29-1	TGCAGCGCCCTAGGACAGGGCGCCTACGAGCAGTACTTC	CSALGQGAYEQYF
-	TRBJ1-5	-	TRBV28	TGTGCCAACAACAGGGGCAATCAGCCCCAGCATTTT	CANNRGNQPQHF
TRBD2	TRBJ2-5	-	TRBV19	TGTGCCAGTAGTATTGGAGGGAGGGGTGAGACCCAGTACTTC	CASSIGGRGETQYF
TRBD2	TRBJ2-1	-	TRBV28	TGTGCCAGCAGTCCAAACCTGAATAGACTAGCGGGAGGGCCATACAATGAGCAGTTCTTC	CASSPNLNRLAGGPYNEQFF
TRBD1	TRBJ2-7	-	TRBV10-3	TGTGCCATCAGACCCCGGGACGGACAGGGGTACGAGCAGTACTTC	CAIRPRDGQGYEQYF
-	TRBJ1-2	-	TRBV28	TGTGCCAGCAGTTACTCGGTAAACTATGGCTACACCTTC	CASSYSVNYGYTF
-	TRBJ1-3	-	TRBV19	TGTGCCAGTATGTCTGGAGCTTACTCTGGAAACACCATATATTTT	CASMSGAYSGNTIYF
-	TRBJ1-1	-	TRBV5-1	TGCGCCAGCAGCTTGGTGGCGGAGGGGAACACTGAAGCTTTCTTT	CASSLVAEGNTEAFF
TRBD1	TRBJ2-7	-	TRBV20-1	TGCAGTGCTAGTGGGACAGGGGGCTACGAGCAGTACTTC	CSASGTGGYEQYF
TRBD2	TRBJ2-1	-	TRBV30	TGTGCCTGGCTAGGTAGCGGGGCCTACAATGAGCAGTTCTTC	CAWLGSGAYNEQFF
TRBD1	TRBJ2-5	once	TRBV10-3	TGTGCCATCAGTGAGTCTGGGACAGGCCGTTTAGAGACCCAGTACTTC	CAISESGTGRLETQYF
-	TRBJ2-4	-	TRBV3-1/TRBV3-2	TGTGCCAGCAGCCAAGATTACAGCGGTGGCATTCAGTACTTC	CASSQDYSGGIQYF
TRBD1	TRBJ2-5	-	TRBV7-2	TGTGCCAGCAGCCCCCGGACAGGGCTGGAGACCCAGTACTTC	CASSPRTGLETQYF
-	TRBJ2-1	few	TRBV7-9	TGTGCCAGCAGCCCATCTCGGTTCAGCGCGATCCACAATGAGCAGTTCTTC	CASSPSRFSAIHNEQFF
TRBD2	TRBJ2-1	-	TRBV7-3	TGTGCCAGCAGCGATGGGACTAGCTCTAGCGAGCAGTTCTTC	CASSDGTSSSEQFF
-	TRBJ2-5	-	TRBV9	TGTGCCAGCAGCGTGGGACTTCAGGAGACCCAGTACTTC	CASSVGLQETQYF
-	TRBJ2-3	-	TRBV5-1	TGCGCCAGCAGTGGACAACGCACAGATACGCAGTATTTT	CASSGQRTDTQYF